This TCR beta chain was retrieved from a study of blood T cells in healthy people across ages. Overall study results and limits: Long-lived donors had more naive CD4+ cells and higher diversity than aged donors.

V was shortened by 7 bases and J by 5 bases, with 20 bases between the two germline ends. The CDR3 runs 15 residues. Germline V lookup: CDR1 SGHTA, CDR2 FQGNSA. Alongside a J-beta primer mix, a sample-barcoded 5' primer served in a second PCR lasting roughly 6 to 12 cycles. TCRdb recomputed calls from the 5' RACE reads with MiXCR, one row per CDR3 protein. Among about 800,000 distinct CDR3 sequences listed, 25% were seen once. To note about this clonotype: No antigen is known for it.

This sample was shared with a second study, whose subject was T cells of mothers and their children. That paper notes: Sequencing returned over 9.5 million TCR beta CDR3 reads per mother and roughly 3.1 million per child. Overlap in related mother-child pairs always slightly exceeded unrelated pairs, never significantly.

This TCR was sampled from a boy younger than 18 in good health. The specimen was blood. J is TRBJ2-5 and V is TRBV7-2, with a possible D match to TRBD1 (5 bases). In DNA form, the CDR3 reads TGTGCCAGCACCCTAAGGGCAGGGCCCTGGGAGACCCAGTACTTC. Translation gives CASTLRAGPWETQYF. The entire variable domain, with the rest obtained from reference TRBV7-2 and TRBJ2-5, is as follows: GAGVSQSPSNKVTEKGKDVELRCDPISGHTALYWYRQSLGQGLEFLIYFQGNSAPDKSGLPSDRFSAERTGGSVSTLTIQRTQQEDSAVYLCASTLRAGPWETQYFGPGTRLLVL.